This T cell receptor (beta chain) was sequenced for a study of OX40 agonist ivuxolimab in advanced cancers. Germline V gene data show CDR1 as SGHRS and CDR2 as YFSETQ. V lost 4 bases, J lost 3 bases, and 9 bases stayed unmatched. The CDR3 spans 15 residues. Clones were read by immunoSEQ multiplex PCR, and TCRdb kept only the in-frame ones, dropping some. The sample records 90,000 to 95,000 clones, about 90% being singletons. Study outcomes and limitations: Antigen specificity of clonally expanded peripheral T cells was not established.

This clone was recorded a few times. Its specificity is unknown. The receptor comes from an adult with an advanced solid tumor such as melanoma, head and neck, liver or kidney cancer. The sample was CD4+ or CD8+ T cells sorted from blood, taken in a trial of the OX40 agonist ivuxolimab. The rearrangement links TRBV5-1 to TRBJ1-1, with TRBD1 matching 7 bases. The CDR3 sequence is CASSTGDRAHTEAFF. CDR3 DNA: TGCGCCAGCAGCACAGGAGACAGGGCCCACACTGAAGCTTTCTTT.